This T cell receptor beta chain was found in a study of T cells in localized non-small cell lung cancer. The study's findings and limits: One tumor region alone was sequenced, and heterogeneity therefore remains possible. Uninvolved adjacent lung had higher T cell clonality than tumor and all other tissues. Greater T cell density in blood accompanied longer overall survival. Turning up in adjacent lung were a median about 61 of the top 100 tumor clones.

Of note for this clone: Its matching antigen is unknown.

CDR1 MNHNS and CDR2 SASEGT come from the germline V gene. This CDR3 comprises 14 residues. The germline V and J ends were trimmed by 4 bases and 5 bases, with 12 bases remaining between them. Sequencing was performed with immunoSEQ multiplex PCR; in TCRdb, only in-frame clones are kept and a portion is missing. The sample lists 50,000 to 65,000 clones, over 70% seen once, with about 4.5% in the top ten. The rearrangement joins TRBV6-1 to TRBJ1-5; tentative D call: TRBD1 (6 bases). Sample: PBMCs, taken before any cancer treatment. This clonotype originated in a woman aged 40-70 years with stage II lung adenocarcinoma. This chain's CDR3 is CASSGWGPDQPQHF. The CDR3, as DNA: TGTGCCAGCAGTGGCTGGGGGCCCGATCAGCCCCAGCATTTT.